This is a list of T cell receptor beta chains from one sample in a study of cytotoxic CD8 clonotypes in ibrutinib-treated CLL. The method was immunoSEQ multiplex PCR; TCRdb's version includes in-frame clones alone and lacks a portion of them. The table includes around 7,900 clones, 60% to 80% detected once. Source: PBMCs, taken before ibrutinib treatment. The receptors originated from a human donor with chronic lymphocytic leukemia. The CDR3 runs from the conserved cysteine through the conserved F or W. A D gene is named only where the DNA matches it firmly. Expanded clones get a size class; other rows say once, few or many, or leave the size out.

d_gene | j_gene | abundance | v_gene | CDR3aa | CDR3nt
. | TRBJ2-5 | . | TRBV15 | CATSRGTSQETQYF | TGTGCCACCAGCAGAGGGACGTCCCAAGAGACCCAGTACTTC
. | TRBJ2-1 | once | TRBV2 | CASSETLLFGEQFF | TGTGCCAGCAGTGAAACCCTCCTTTTCGGTGAGCAGTTCTTC
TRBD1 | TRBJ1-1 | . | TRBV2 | CASRRTGATEAFF | TGTGCCAGCCGGCGGACAGGGGCCACTGAAGCTTTCTTT
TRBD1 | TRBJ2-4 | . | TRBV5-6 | CASSLGTGGNIQYF | TGTGCCAGCAGCTTAGGGACAGGGGGAAACATTCAGTACTTC
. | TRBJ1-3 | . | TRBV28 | CASSSGALSSGNTIYF | TGTGCCAGCAGTTCGGGGGCCCTGAGCTCTGGAAACACCATATATTTT
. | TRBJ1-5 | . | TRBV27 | CASSSSDRYNQPQHF | TGTGCCAGCAGTAGTAGTGACAGATACAATCAGCCCCAGCATTTT
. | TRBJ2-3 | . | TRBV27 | CASSFQLGADTQYF | TGTGCCAGCAGTTTCCAACTAGGCGCAGATACGCAGTATTTT
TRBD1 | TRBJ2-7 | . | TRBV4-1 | CASSQETGGPREQYF | TGCGCCAGCAGCCAAGAGACAGGGGGGCCGCGAGAGCAGTACTTC
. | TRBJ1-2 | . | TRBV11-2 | CASRPQTGSKGYTF | TGTGCCAGCAGGCCGCAGACAGGATCGAAAGGCTACACCTTC
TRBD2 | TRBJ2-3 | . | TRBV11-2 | CASSFSGSTDTQYF | TGTGCCAGCAGTTTTAGCGGGAGCACAGATACGCAGTATTTT
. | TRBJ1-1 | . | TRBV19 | CASSIGSGKQGEAFF | TGTGCCAGTAGTATAGGTAGTGGAAAACAGGGTGAAGCTTTCTTT
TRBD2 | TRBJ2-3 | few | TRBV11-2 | CASSLASGKDTQYF | TGTGCCAGCAGCTTAGCTAGCGGGAAGGATACGCAGTATTTT
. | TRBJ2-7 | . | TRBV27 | CASSFLRGGEQYF | TGTGCCAGCAGTTTTCTTCGGGGAGGCGAGCAGTACTTC
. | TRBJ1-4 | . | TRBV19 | CASSRALEEKLFF | TGTGCCAGTAGTAGGGCCCTAGAGGAAAAACTGTTTTTT
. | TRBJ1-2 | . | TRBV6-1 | CASIPLDLGYTF | TGTGCCAGCATCCCTTTAGACCTTGGCTACACCTTC
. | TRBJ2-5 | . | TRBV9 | CASSVAPQGTAGQETQYF | TGTGCCAGCAGCGTAGCGCCACAGGGTACGGCAGGACAAGAGACCCAGTACTTC
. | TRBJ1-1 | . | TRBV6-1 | CASSLGRTEAFF | TGTGCCAGCAGTCTCGGACGGACTGAAGCTTTCTTT
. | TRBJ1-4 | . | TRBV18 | CASSTGQASLGEKLFF | TGTGCCAGCTCAACGGGACAAGCATCCCTAGGGGAAAAACTGTTTTTT
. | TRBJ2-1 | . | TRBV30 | CAWNPWGNEQFF | TGTGCCTGGAACCCTTGGGGCAATGAGCAGTTCTTC
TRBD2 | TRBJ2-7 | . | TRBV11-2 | CASSLGSGLAVPYEQYF | TGTGCCAGCAGCCTGGGGTCAGGACTAGCGGTTCCCTACGAGCAGTACTTC
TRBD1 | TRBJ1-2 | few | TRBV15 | CATSRSDRNNYGYTF | TGTGCCACCAGCAGATCGGACAGGAATAACTATGGCTACACCTTC
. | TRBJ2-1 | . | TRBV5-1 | CASSFSSASEWDEQFF | TGCGCCAGCAGCTTTTCTAGCGCCTCCGAGTGGGATGAGCAGTTCTTC
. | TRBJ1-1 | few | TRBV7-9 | CASSLASGARTEAFF | TGTGCCAGCAGCTTAGCGTCGGGGGCACGGACTGAAGCTTTCTTT
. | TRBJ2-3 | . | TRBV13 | CASSSRTSTDTQYF | TGTGCCAGCAGCTCCAGGACTAGCACAGATACGCAGTATTTT
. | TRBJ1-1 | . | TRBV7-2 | CASSLWGGGTEAFF | TGTGCCAGCAGCTTATGGGGCGGTGGCACTGAAGCTTTCTTT
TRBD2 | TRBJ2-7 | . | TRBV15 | CATRGLAVPSDSYEQYF | TGTGCCACCAGAGGACTAGCGGTACCTAGCGACTCCTACGAGCAGTACTTC
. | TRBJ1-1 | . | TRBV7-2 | CASSLATVGEAFF | TGTGCCAGCAGCTTAGCGACGGTAGGTGAAGCTTTCTTT
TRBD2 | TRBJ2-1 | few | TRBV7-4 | CASSPGLAENEQFF | TGTGCCAGCAGCCCGGGACTAGCGGAGAATGAGCAGTTCTTC
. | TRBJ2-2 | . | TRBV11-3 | CASSLDRWGDANTGELFF | TGTGCCAGCAGCTTAGATCGATGGGGAGACGCGAACACCGGGGAGCTGTTTTTT
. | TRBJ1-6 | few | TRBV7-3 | CASSLSLAGPDSPLHF | TGTGCCAGCAGCTTAAGTCTTGCAGGGCCTGATTCACCCCTCCACTTT
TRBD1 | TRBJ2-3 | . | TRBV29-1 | CSVNHYGQGWTDTQYF | TGCAGCGTGAATCATTATGGACAGGGTTGGACAGATACGCAGTATTTT
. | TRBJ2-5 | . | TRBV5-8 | CASSLWTEETQYF | TGTGCCAGCAGCTTGTGGACAGAAGAGACCCAGTACTTC
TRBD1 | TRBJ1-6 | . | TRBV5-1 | CASSDRGPSYNSPLHF | TGCGCCAGCAGCGACAGGGGACCCAGCTATAATTCACCCCTCCACTTT
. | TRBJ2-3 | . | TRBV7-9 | CASSVGTGDTQYF | TGTGCCAGCAGCGTCGGGACCGGAGATACGCAGTATTTT
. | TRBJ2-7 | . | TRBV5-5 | CASSLGDRRYEQYF | TGTGCCAGCAGCTTGGGGGACCGTCGCTACGAGCAGTACTTC
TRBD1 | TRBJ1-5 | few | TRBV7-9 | CASSPQGAYQPQHF | TGTGCCAGCAGCCCCCAGGGGGCATATCAGCCCCAGCATTTT
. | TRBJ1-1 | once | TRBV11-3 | CASSLTDTEAFF | TGTGCCAGCAGCTTAACTGACACTGAAGCTTTCTTT
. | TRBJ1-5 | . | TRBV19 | CASNSGQWRVNQPQHF | TGTGCCAGTAACTCAGGACAGTGGAGAGTAAATCAGCCCCAGCATTTT
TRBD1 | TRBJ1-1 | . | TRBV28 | CASSLPGGLVNTEAFF | TGTGCCAGCAGTTTACCAGGGGGGTTAGTGAACACTGAAGCTTTCTTT
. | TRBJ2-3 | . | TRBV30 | CAWSVLAQAQYF | TGTGCCTGGAGTGTACTAGCCCAGGCGCAGTATTTT